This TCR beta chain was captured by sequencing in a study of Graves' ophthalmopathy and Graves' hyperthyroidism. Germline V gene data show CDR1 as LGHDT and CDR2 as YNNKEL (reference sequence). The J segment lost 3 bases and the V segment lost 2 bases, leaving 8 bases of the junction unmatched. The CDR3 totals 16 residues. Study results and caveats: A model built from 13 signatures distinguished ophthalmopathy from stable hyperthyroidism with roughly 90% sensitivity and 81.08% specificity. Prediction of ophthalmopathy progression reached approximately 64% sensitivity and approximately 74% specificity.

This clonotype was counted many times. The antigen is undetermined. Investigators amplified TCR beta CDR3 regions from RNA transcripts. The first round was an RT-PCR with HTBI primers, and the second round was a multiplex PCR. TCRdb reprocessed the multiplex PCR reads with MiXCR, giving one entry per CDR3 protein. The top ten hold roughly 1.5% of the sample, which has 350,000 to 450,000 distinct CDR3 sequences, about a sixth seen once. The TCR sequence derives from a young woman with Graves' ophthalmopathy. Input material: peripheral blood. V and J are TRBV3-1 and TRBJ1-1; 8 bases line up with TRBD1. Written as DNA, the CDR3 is TGTGCCAGCAGCCAACGGACAGGGCGAGGGCACACTGAAGCTTTCTTT. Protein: CASSQRTGRGHTEAFF.